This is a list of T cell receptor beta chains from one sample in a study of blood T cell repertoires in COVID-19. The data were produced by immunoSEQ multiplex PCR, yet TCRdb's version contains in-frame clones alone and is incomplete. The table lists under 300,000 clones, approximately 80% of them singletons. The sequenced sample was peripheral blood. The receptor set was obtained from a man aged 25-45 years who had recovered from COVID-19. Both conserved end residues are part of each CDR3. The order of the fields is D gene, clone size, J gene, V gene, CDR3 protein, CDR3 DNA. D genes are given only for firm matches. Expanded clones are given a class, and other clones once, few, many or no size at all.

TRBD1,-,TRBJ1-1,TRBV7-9,CASSPGQGADRAFF,TGTGCCAGCAGTCCCGGACAGGGAGCTGACCGAGCTTTCTTT
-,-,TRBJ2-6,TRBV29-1,CSVESRRAGANVLTF,TGCAGCGTTGAGTCCCGCCGAGCTGGGGCCAACGTCCTGACTTTC
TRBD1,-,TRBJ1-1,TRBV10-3,CAAKQGVRTEAFF,TGTGCCGCGAAGCAGGGGGTAAGGACTGAAGCTTTCTTT
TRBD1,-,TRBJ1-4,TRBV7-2,CASSSRTGFEKLFF,TGTGCCAGCAGCTCTCGGACAGGGTTTGAAAAACTGTTTTTT
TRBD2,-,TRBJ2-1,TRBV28,CASNKAGAYNEQFF,TGTGCCAGCAATAAAGCGGGAGCCTACAATGAGCAGTTCTTC
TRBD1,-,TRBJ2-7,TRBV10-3,CAISAGQAYEQYF,TGTGCCATCAGCGCGGGACAGGCCTACGAGCAGTACTTC
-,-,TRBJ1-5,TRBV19,CASSMAGHQPQHF,TGTGCCAGTAGTATGGCGGGGCATCAGCCCCAGCATTTT
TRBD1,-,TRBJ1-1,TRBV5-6,CASSLTGFSNTEAFF,TGTGCCAGCAGCCTGACAGGGTTTTCGAACACTGAAGCTTTCTTT
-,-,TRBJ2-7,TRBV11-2,CASSLDWSARGTPYEQYF,TGTGCCAGCAGCTTAGATTGGTCGGCGAGGGGGACCCCCTACGAGCAGTACTTC
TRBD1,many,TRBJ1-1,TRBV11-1,CASSPPGGADTEAFF,TGTGCCAGCAGCCCCCCAGGGGGCGCCGACACTGAAGCTTTCTTT
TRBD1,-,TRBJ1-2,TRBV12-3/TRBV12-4,CASRHTGVDGYTF,TGTGCCAGCAGGCATACAGGGGTGGATGGCTACACCTTC
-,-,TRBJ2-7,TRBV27,CASSSWGIYEQYF,TGTGCCAGCAGTTCGTGGGGCATATACGAGCAGTACTTC
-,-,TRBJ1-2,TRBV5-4,CASSLDWEVLNYGYTF,TGTGCCAGCAGCCTGGACTGGGAGGTCCTTAACTATGGCTACACCTTC
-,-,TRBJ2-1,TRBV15,CATSRDRVVGEQFF,TGTGCCACCAGCAGAGACAGGGTTGTGGGTGAGCAGTTCTTC
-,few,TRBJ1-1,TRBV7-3,CASSPRALSTEAFF,TGTGCCAGCAGCCCACGAGCCCTGAGCACTGAAGCTTTCTTT
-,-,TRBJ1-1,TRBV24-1,CATSDLQNTEAFF,TGTGCCACCAGTGATTTGCAGAACACTGAAGCTTTCTTT
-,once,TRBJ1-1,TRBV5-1,CASSLDSQNTEAFF,TGCGCCAGCAGCTTGGACAGTCAGAACACTGAAGCTTTCTTT
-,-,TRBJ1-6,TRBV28,CASSLEGLEGNSPLHF,TGTGCCAGCAGTTTAGAGGGGTTGGAGGGTAATTCACCCCTCCACTTT
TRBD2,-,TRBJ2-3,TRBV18,CASSPASGGRNTQYF,TGTGCCAGCTCACCAGCCAGCGGGGGGCGTAATACGCAGTATTTT
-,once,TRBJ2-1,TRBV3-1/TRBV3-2,CASSQGIGERQFF,TGTGCCAGCAGCCAAGGCATCGGGGAGAGGCAGTTCTTC
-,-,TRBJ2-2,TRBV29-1,CSALRGGELFF,TGCAGCGCGCTACGCGGCGGGGAGCTGTTTTTT
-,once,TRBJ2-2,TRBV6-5,CASSYSQGSGELFF,TGTGCCAGCAGTTACTCTCAGGGGTCCGGGGAGCTGTTTTTT